Shown below are 32 T cell receptor beta chains from a single sample sequenced in a study of T cell responses to AZD1222 COVID-19 vaccine. Assay: immunoSEQ multiplex PCR; the TCRdb copy retains only in-frame clones and omits some. This sample carries 75,000 to 100,000 clones, roughly 89% of them seen once, and the ten largest clones take 8.4%. The source material was peripheral blood, sampled on day 0 of AZD1222 vaccination. These receptors all come from an adult in good health.

The CDR3 reads CASSLPTRQGRYGYTF. In DNA form, the CDR3 reads TGTGCCAGCAGTTTGCCGACCCGACAGGGGCGGTATGGCTACACCTTC. V and J are TRBV28 and TRBJ1-2; TRBD1 aligns across 8 bases. The CDR3 runs to 16 residues. The germline CDR1 and CDR2 sequences are MDHEN and SYDVKM. V lost 3 bases, J lost 5 bases, and 11 bases stayed unmatched.

The chain carries TRBV7-9 and TRBJ1-1, with D unclear. V lost 4 bases and J lost 3, with 9 bases in between. This CDR3 has 13 residues. CDR1 and CDR2 from the germline V gene are SEHNR and FQNEAQ (reference sequence). This chain's CDR3 is CASSSQTDTEAFF. CDR3 nucleotide sequence: TGTGCCAGCAGCTCCCAAACAGACACTGAAGCTTTCTTT. Based on the CDR3 plus reference TRBV7-9 and TRBJ1-1, the full variable domain is DTGVSQNPRHKITKRGQNVTFRCDPISEHNRLYWYRQTLGQGPEFLTYFQNEAQLEKSRLLSDRFSAERPKGSFSTLEIQRTEQGDSAMYLCASSSQTDTEAFFGQGTRLTVV.

For the CDR3, the DNA is TGTGCCAGCAGTTTATTCGGACAGTCGGCTGAAGCTTTCTTT. Its translation is CASSLFGQSAEAFF. This chain uses TRBV27 with TRBJ1-1; D might be TRBD1 (6 bases). Trimming stripped 1 base from V and 6 bases from J, with 12 bases between. In germline, CDR1 is MNHEY, CDR2 SMNVEV (reference sequence). This CDR3 spans 14 amino acids.

This clone was detected only once. DNA for the CDR3: TGTGCCAGCAGCCTCTGGAGCGGGGGACGAGATACGCAGTATTTT. This sequence encodes CASSLWSGGRDTQYF. The chain couples TRBV9 to TRBJ2-3; 8 nucleotides agree with TRBD2. J gave up 5 bases and V 4 bases, and 9 bases lay outside the gene matches. Germline lookup yields CDR1 SGDLS and CDR2 YYNGEE. The CDR3 consists of 15 residues.

The V and J genes are TRBV7-2 and TRBJ1-5; no firm D call. The V end lost 1 base, the J end lost 0 bases, and 4 bases lay between the germline ends. This CDR3 has 14 amino acids. Germline V lookup: CDR1 SGHTA, CDR2 FQGNSA. In DNA form, the CDR3 reads TGTGCCAGCAGCTTAGACAGTAGCAATCAGCCCCAGCATTTT. Residues: CASSLDSSNQPQHF.

This chain connects TRBV11-1 to TRBJ1-6; D unresolved. Between the trimmed V and J ends, which lost 5 bases and 14 bases, there was a span of 13 bases. There are 12 residues in the CDR3. The germline V gene has CDR1 SGHAT and CDR2 FQDESV (reference sequence). CDR3 loop: CASSRDGLALHF. In nucleotides, the CDR3 is TGTGCCAGCAGCCGCGACGGTCTGGCCCTCCACTTT.

This chain links TRBV5-1 with TRBJ2-2, with 7 bases lining up with TRBD1. This CDR3 has 14 residues. J was trimmed by 1 base and V by 6 bases; bases with no gene match: 3. Germline loops: CDR1 SGHRS, CDR2 YFSETQ. CDR3 coding DNA: TGCGCCAGCACTGGGACAGTGAACACCGGGGAGCTGTTTTTT. It specifies CASTGTVNTGELFF.

This chain uses TRBV30 with TRBJ1-5, with a weak D call TRBD1 (6 bases). The CDR3 sequence is 14 residues long. Germline values: CDR1 GTSNPN, CDR2 SVGIG (reference sequence). V gave up 7 bases and J gave up 7 bases, with 20 bases separating them. CDR3 sequence: CALGTGQGNQPQHF. In DNA form, the CDR3 reads TGTGCCTTGGGGACCGGGCAGGGGAACCAGCCCCAGCATTTT.

This rearrangement joins TRBV28 to TRBJ1-3; D perhaps matches TRBD1 (5 bases). The length of the CDR3 is 14 residues. V shed 1 base and J shed 4 bases, with 8 bases lying between them. Per the germline V gene, CDR1 is MDHEN and CDR2 is SYDVKM. CDR3 DNA sequence: TGTGCCAGCAGTTTATCAGGGTCCGGAAACACCATATATTTT. Translated, it gives CASSLSGSGNTIYF.

The chain couples TRBV7-2 to TRBJ1-2; possible D gene TRBD1, 5 bases. Per the germline V gene, CDR1 is SGHTA and CDR2 is FQGNSA. Between the trimmed V and J ends, which lost 1 base and 8 bases, there was a span of 14 bases. CDR3 size: 14 residues. DNA of the CDR3: TGTGCCAGCAGCTTAGAGGGGAGTCAAATGGGCTACACCTTC. It is translated as CASSLEGSQMGYTF.

The chain carries TRBV5-1 and TRBJ1-5; D might be TRBD1 (6 bases). The length of the CDR3 is 15 residues. V lost 0 bases to trimming and J lost 0 bases, with 7 bases between them. Germline V CDR1 and CDR2: SGHRS, YFSETQ. CDR3: CASSLGTASNQPQHF. CDR3 DNA: TGCGCCAGCAGCTTGGGGACAGCTAGCAATCAGCCCCAGCATTTT.

This sequence joins TRBV28 and TRBJ1-2; D is perhaps TRBD1 (5 bases). Germline CDR1 is MDHEN and CDR2 is SYDVKM. This CDR3 comprises 15 residues. Trimming stripped 3 bases from V and 0 bases from J, with 11 bases between. The DNA for the CDR3 is TGTGCCAGCAGTTTGGAACGACAGTCTAACTATGGCTACACCTTC. Protein product: CASSLERQSNYGYTF.

This chain connects TRBV7-3 to TRBJ1-2; tentative D call: TRBD1 (5 bases). The CDR3 loop spans 13 amino acids. The germline CDR1 and CDR2 sequences are SGHTA and FQGTGA. Trimming stripped 2 bases from V and 5 bases from J, with 9 bases between. The CDR3 is CASSLGGGYGYTF. In DNA, the CDR3 is TGTGCCAGCAGCTTAGGGGGAGGGTATGGCTACACCTTC.

The chain links TRBV13 to TRBJ1-3; TRBD1 matches 7 bases. Germline V CDR1 and CDR2: PRHDT, FYEKMQ (reference sequence). The CDR3 consists of 15 residues. V lost 5 bases to trimming and J lost 0 bases; unmatched junction nucleotides: 4. CDR3 sequence reads: CASSVDRDSGNTIYF. The CDR3 coding sequence is TGTGCCAGCAGCGTCGACAGGGACTCTGGAAACACCATATATTTT.

The J gene is TRBJ1-1, the V gene TRBV7-9; D is unresolved. The V gene lost 5 bases and the J gene lost 11 bases, with 18 bases spanning the gap. There are 13 residues in the CDR3. The germline gives CDR1 SEHNR, CDR2 FQNEAQ (reference sequence). The CDR3: CASSPTEVNKAFF. CDR3 nucleotide sequence: TGTGCCAGCAGCCCTACTGAGGTAAATAAGGCTTTCTTT.

Written as DNA, the CDR3 is TGTGCCAGTACTTCAGGGGGTCTTAATGAAAAACTGTTTTTT. Translating gives CASTSGGLNEKLFF. V usage is TRBV19 and J usage is TRBJ1-4; 7 bases line up with TRBD1. V lost 7 bases to trimming and J lost 4 bases; unmatched junction nucleotides: 6. This CDR3 has 14 amino acids. Germline loops: CDR1 LNHDA, CDR2 SQIVND (reference sequence).

This rearrangement joins TRBV15 to TRBJ2-7; the D is unclear. The CDR3 runs to 13 residues. V lost 1 base to trimming and J lost 6 bases, with 10 bases between them. Germline CDR1 reads LNHNV; CDR2 reads YYDKDF (reference sequence). This chain's CDR3 is CATSRGDWGEQYF. The CDR3 DNA follows: TGTGCCACCAGCAGAGGGGATTGGGGCGAGCAGTACTTC.

This chain uses TRBV19 with TRBJ1-5, with a possible D match to TRBD1 (5 bases). CDR3 size: 13 residues. Trimming stripped 4 bases from V and 8 bases from J, with 12 bases between. Germline CDR1 is LNHDA and CDR2 is SQIVND (reference sequence). Here the CDR3 reads CASSTMGVEPQHF. DNA of the CDR3: TGTGCCAGTAGTACCATGGGGGTAGAGCCCCAGCATTTT.

The chain uses TRBV19 and TRBJ1-4; D remains unclear. The CDR3 is 15 amino acids. Per the germline V gene, CDR1 is LNHDA and CDR2 is SQIVND (reference sequence). Between the trimmed V and J ends, which lost 3 bases and 0 bases, there was a span of 8 bases. The CDR3 DNA follows: TGTGCCAGTAGTATGTCACCCGCAACTAATGAAAAACTGTTTTTT. Translation gives CASSMSPATNEKLFF. The full variable domain, completed using reference TRBV19 and TRBJ1-4, is DGGITQSPKYLFRKEGQNVTLSCEQNLNHDAMYWYRQDPGQGLRLIYYSQIVNDFQKGDIAEGYSVSREKKESFPLTVTSAQKNPTAFYLCASSMSPATNEKLFFGSGTQLSVL.

This clone is a singleton in its sample. V and J are TRBV30 and TRBJ2-3; D possibly corresponds to TRBD2 (5 bases). The CDR3 covers 14 residues. The ends were cut back, 0 bases at V and 2 bases at J, with 9 bases in the middle. The germline gives CDR1 GTSNPN, CDR2 SVGIG (reference sequence). In DNA form, the CDR3 reads TGTGCCTGGAGTGTCTCGGGAACCACAGATACGCAGTATTTT. This gives the protein CAWSVSGTTDTQYF.

This sequence joins TRBV2 and TRBJ2-7; the match to TRBD1 covers 9 bases. The J segment lost 2 bases and the V segment lost 9 bases, leaving 5 bases of the junction unmatched. The CDR3 contains 13 residues. Germline CDR1 SNHLY, CDR2 FYNNEI. CDR3 in DNA: TGTGCCAGTAGTAGGGACAGGGCCTACGAGCAGTACTTC. Its protein product is CASSRDRAYEQYF.

This sequence joins TRBV19 and TRBJ2-7; possible D gene TRBD2, 5 bases. The germline V gene encodes CDR1 LNHDA and CDR2 SQIVND (reference sequence). Deletions cut 6 bases from V and 5 bases from J, with 11 bases between. The CDR3 contains 12 residues. In nucleotides, the CDR3 is TGTGCCAGTAGCTCGAGGGTCAACGAGCAGTACTTC. It is translated as CASSSRVNEQYF. Supplemented by reference TRBV19 and TRBJ2-7, the full variable domain reads DGGITQSPKYLFRKEGQNVTLSCEQNLNHDAMYWYRQDPGQGLRLIYYSQIVNDFQKGDIAEGYSVSREKKESFPLTVTSAQKNPTAFYLCASSSRVNEQYFGPGTRLTVT.

The sample holds one count of this clone. This rearrangement joins TRBV9 to TRBJ1-1; D is undetermined. This CDR3 comprises 14 residues. Trimming took off 4 bases at V and 2 bases at J, with 12 bases between the two ends. The germline V gene encodes CDR1 SGDLS and CDR2 YYNGEE. This CDR3 is CASSPTGENTEAFF. CDR3 DNA sequence: TGTGCCAGCAGCCCAACGGGAGAAAACACTGAAGCTTTCTTT.

The sample holds a few counts of this clone. The rearrangement uses TRBV27 and TRBJ1-1; perhaps TRBD1 as D (5 bases). The ends were cut back, 0 bases at V and 11 bases at J, with 16 bases in the middle. CDR1 and CDR2 from the germline V gene are MNHEY and SMNVEV (reference sequence). The CDR3 loop spans 14 amino acids. CDR3 sequence (DNA): TGTGCCAGCAGTTTATCGGGGCGACCGCGGGTTGCTTTCTTT. Translating gives CASSLSGRPRVAFF.

This clone was observed a single time. The chain joins TRBV5-1 to TRBJ1-2; 7 bases agree with TRBD1. The CDR3 sequence is 14 residues long. Germline-derived CDR1 and CDR2 are SGHRS and YFSETQ. Trimming at V came to 4 bases and at J to 8 bases, leaving 11 bases not matched to a gene. For the CDR3, the DNA is TGCGCCAGCAGCCCGGGACAGTCAGGCTCCGGCTACACCTTC. This encodes CASSPGQSGSGYTF. The whole variable domain, remainder taken from reference TRBV5-1 and TRBJ1-2, is KAGVTQTPRYLIKTRGQQVTLSCSPISGHRSVSWYQQTPGQGLQFLFEYFSETQRNKGNFPGRFSGRQFSNSRSEMNVSTLELGDSALYLCASSPGQSGSGYTFGSGTRLTVV.

J is TRBJ2-3 and V is TRBV19; D gene uncertain. The CDR3 runs to 11 residues. Looked up from germline, CDR1 is LNHDA and CDR2 is SQIVND (reference sequence). Trimming removed 10 bases from V and 0 bases from J, with 5 bases in between. In DNA form, the CDR3 reads TGTGCCATTGCAAGCACAGATACGCAGTATTTT. Amino acid sequence: CAIASTDTQYF.

V is TRBV11-1 and J is TRBJ1-1; no definite D call. V was pared by 2 bases and J by 1 base, with 2 bases between. This CDR3 is built from 12 residues. Germline V gene data show CDR1 as SGHAT and CDR2 as FQDESV (reference sequence). DNA for the CDR3: TGTGCCAGCAGCTTACCGAACACTGAAGCTTTCTTT. This sequence encodes CASSLPNTEAFF.

The gene calls are TRBV6-1 and TRBJ2-5, with 8 nucleotides matching TRBD1. Trimming at V came to 3 bases and at J to 2 bases, leaving 11 bases not matched to a gene. The CDR3 runs to 17 residues. Per germline, CDR1 MNHNS and CDR2 SASEGT. CDR3 DNA: TGTGCCAGCAGTGACGGATCTGCCAGGGGGCTTCAAGAGACCCAGTACTTC. It codes for CASSDGSARGLQETQYF.

The CDR3: CASSSPHPGARGQPQHF. CDR3 in DNA: TGTGCCAGCAGCTCCCCCCATCCAGGGGCGCGGGGTCAGCCCCAGCATTTT. The chain carries TRBV28 and TRBJ1-5; D is perhaps TRBD1 (6 bases). Germline CDR1 and CDR2: MDHEN and SYDVKM. With 6 bases removed from V and 6 bases from J, the gap between germline ends came to 24 bases. The CDR3 length is 17 residues. The full variable domain, in which reference TRBV28 and TRBJ1-5 provide the parts outside the CDR3, is DVKVTQSSRYLVKRTGEKVFLECVQDMDHENMFWYRQDPGLGLRLIYFSYDVKMKEKGDIPEGYSVSREKKERFSLILESASTNQTSMYLCASSSPHPGARGQPQHFGDGTRLSIL.

The V gene is TRBV29-1, the J gene TRBJ1-3; D uncertain. Germline V gene sequence: CDR1 SQVTM, CDR2 ANQGSEA. The CDR3 loop spans 13 amino acids. Between the trimmed V and J ends, which lost 4 bases and 4 bases, there was a span of 11 bases. The CDR3 is CSVGAASGNTIYF. CDR3 DNA sequence: TGCAGCGTTGGGGCAGCTTCAGGAAACACCATATATTTT.

The CDR3 protein is CASSPPGGLVSDEQYF. The CDR3 DNA sequence: TGTGCCAGCTCACCACCGGGGGGCTTGGTTTCGGACGAGCAGTACTTC. V gene TRBV18 combines with J gene TRBJ2-7, with D perhaps TRBD1 or TRBD2 (6 bases each). Trimming pared 0 bases from V and 5 bases from J, leaving 17 bases between. Germline CDR1 and CDR2: KGHSH and LQKENI. CDR3 length equals 16 residues.

The chain couples TRBV5-4 to TRBJ2-1; 12 positions match TRBD2. CDR1 is SGHNT, CDR2 YYREEE, per germline (reference sequence). V trimming: 0 bases; J trimming: 4 bases; junction bases outside the gene matches: 2. This CDR3 contains 16 residues. CDR3 protein: CASSLALAGGYNEQFF. DNA for the CDR3: TGTGCCAGCAGCTTGGCCCTAGCGGGGGGGTACAATGAGCAGTTCTTC. The variable domain in full, completed from reference TRBV5-4 and TRBJ2-1, reads ETGVTQSPTHLIKTRGQQVTLRCSSQSGHNTVSWYQQALGQGPQFIFQYYREEENGRGNFPPRFSGLQFPNYSSELNVNALELDDSALYLCASSLALAGGYNEQFFGPGTRLTVL.